This TCR beta chain was documented in a study of PD-L1 blockade in urothelial cancer. Study context: Patients' prior chemotherapy regimens numbered 0 to 3. Per blood sample, T cells had a median of around 150,000.

CDR1 is LGHNA and CDR2 is YSLEER in the germline V gene. With 4 bases clipped from V and 2 bases from J, the junction kept 7 bases outside the gene matches. The CDR3 has 15 amino acids. TCRdb's copy holds only in-frame clones and misses some; the assay was immunoSEQ multiplex PCR. The sample holds just under 45,000 clones, around nine tenths seen once. Patients presented with locally advanced or metastatic urothelial carcinoma. This specimen was PBMCs, taken around atezolizumab (anti-PD-L1) treatment. The rearrangement links TRBV4-3 to TRBJ1-2, with 7 nucleotides matching TRBD1. The source is a woman in her sixties with urothelial cancer. As DNA, the CDR3 is TGCGCCAGCAGCCCACTCCGGACAGGCAACTATGGCTACACCTTC. Protein sequence: CASSPLRTGNYGYTF.